This T cell receptor beta chain was recorded in a study of shared clonotypes between healthy human individuals. The overall study: CD4 naive cells filled three plates per donor, CD4 memory three, CD8 naive two and CD8 memory one.

General study points: Clonotype sharing levels among donors were expected to vary with sequencing depth.

TCRdb's copy holds only in-frame clones and misses some; the assay was immunoSEQ multiplex PCR. Of about 520,000 clones detected, 95% to 96% appear once; the ten largest clones hold 0.055% to 0.075%. None of the donors, who were healthy HIV-negative adults, had recently had acute infections or vaccinations. The CDR3 extends over 11 amino acids. V gave up 3 bases and J gave up 5 bases, with 1 base separating them. Germline CDR1 reads LNHDA; CDR2 reads SQIVND (reference sequence). Comment on this clone: As yet, its antigen is unknown.

This sequence originates from a woman aged 25 to 45 in good health. The rearrangement uses TRBV19 and TRBJ1-4; D is ambiguous. Specimen: naive CD4+ T cells sorted from blood. This sample's subset: CD45RA+ positively selected. The CDR3 reads CASSINEKLFF. Here the CDR3 DNA reads TGTGCCAGTAGTATCAATGAAAAACTGTTTTTT.